This TCR beta chain derives from a study of blood T cell repertoires in COVID-19. Clones were read by immunoSEQ multiplex PCR, and TCRdb kept only the in-frame ones, dropping some. Among some 80,000 clones, 80% were seen once, and the ten largest hold 5.8%. Germline V gene sequence: CDR1 WNHNN, CDR2 SYGVQD (reference sequence). Trimming removed 7 bases from V and 8 bases from J, with 9 bases in between. The CDR3 consists of 12 residues. The material sequenced was peripheral blood. This clonotype was obtained from a man in his 60s with active or convalescent COVID-19. V and J are TRBV10-1 and TRBJ1-6, with D maybe TRBD1 (5 bases). The CDR3 DNA reads TGCGCCAGCAATGACAGCGATTCACCCCTCCACTTT. Its protein product is CASNDSDSPLHF.